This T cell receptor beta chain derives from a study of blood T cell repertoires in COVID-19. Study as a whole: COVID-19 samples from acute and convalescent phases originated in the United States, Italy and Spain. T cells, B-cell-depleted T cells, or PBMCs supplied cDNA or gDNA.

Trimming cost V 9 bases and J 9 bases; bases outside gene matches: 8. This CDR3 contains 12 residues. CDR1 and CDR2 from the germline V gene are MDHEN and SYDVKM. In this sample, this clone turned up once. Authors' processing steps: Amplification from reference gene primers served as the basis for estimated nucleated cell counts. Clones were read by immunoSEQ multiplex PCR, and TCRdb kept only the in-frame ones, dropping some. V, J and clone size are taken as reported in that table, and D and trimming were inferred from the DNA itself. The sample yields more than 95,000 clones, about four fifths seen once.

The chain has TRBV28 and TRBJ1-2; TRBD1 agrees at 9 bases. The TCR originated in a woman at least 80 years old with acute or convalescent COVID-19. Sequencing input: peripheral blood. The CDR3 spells CASETGGGRYTF. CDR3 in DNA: TGTGCCAGTGAAACAGGGGGCGGGCGCTACACCTTC.